Listed below are T cell receptor beta chains from one sample, sequenced in a study of T cells in Graves' hyperthyroidism and ophthalmopathy. TCRdb itself ran the multiplex PCR reads through MiXCR, one entry per CDR3 protein. The repertoire consists of 500,000 to 600,000 distinct CDR3 sequences, with about half occurring once and the leading ten covering roughly 19%. Sequencing used peripheral blood or thyroid tissue (not recorded which). All receptors derive from an adult woman with Graves' disease, either hyperthyroidism or ophthalmopathy (not recorded which). Each CDR3 is given without its conserved first and last residue.

cdr3_length,v_call,cdr3_aa
14,TRBV10-1,ASSESNSGGTGELF
12,TRBV27,ASSLTTGSQPQH
9,TRBV11-3,ASSNGETQY
15,TRBV5-1,ASSLRGIGRWLETQY
15,TRBV7-9,ASSLVTDTLSNQPQH
11,TRBV20-1,SAPAGRWYGYT
12,TRBV7-9,ASSSQGGGNTIY
12,TRBV7-2,ASSLSLSNQPQH
12,TRBV7-2,ASSQGHRAYEQY
12,TRBV9,ASSGSTTTYEQY
13,TRBV20-1,SARSGTGIQETQY
9,TRBV20-1,SADRAGGYT
15,TRBV7-2,ASSSPTSGRRYNEQF
12,TRBV20-1,SARSHRGHQPQH
9,TRBV7-9,ASSSNGGLF
12,TRBV7-2,ASSSSGQRGAQY
11,TRBV9,ASSETQGDEQY
13,TRBV7-6,ASSLTGYYGYTIY
12,TRBV29-1,SVVVGAVGYEQY
14,TRBV5-1,ASSLQVGTGREKLF
15,TRBV6-1,ASSEIPAPRSNYGYT
12,TRBV20-1,SARDVTGNEKLF
12,TRBV2,ASSSGQEGQPQH
14,TRBV27,ASNGAGIVSQETQY
14,TRBV14,ASSQDVLGSGSPLH
13,TRBV11-2,ASSQTSGASYEQY
10,TRBV7-2,ASSFAQGEQY
13,TRBV5-1,ASSLGQGFNYGYT
12,TRBV20-1,SAETGTGITEAF
14,TRBV18,ASSRPGTGEVETQY
12,TRBV30,AWSVRGTDTEAF
12,TRBV9,ASSVSTEYYGYT
14,TRBV10-3,AISELWTDGQETQY
10,TRBV7-9,ASAPQGGGYT
14,TRBV6-5,ASSYSFLGADSPLH
12,TRBV12-3/TRBV12-4,ASSFYTGSSEQY
11,TRBV5-1,ASSPGMNTEAF
13,TRBV7-8,ASSLAPGQPPAYT
12,TRBV5-1,ASSWDLRTGEAF
10,TRBV29-1,SVRGSGGSYT
12,TRBV9,ASSVGGAKQPQH
13,TRBV5-4,ASSGSRDGWTEAF
11,TRBV10-3,ASKGQGADGYT
13,TRBV7-9,ASSSPQEANEKLF
12,TRBV24-1,ATSDFRSGTEAF
15,TRBV4-1,ASSQVYVWGDTGELF
14,TRBV4-1,ASSQKLTVPNTEAF
12,TRBV20-1,STRRGGKSYGYT
14,TRBV7-9,ASSPDTSRDEETQY